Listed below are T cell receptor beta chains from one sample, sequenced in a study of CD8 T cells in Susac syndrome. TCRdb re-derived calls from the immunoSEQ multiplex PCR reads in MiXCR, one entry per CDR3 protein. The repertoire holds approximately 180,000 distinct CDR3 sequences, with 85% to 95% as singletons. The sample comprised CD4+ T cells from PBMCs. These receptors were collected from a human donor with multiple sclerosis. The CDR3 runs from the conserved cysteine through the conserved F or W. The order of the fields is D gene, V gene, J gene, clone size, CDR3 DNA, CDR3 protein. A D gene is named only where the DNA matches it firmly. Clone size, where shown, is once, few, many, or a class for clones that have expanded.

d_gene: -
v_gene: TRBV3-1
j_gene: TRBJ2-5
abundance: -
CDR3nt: TGTGCCAGCAGCCGGGTTCGGGAGTCAGAGACCCAGTACTTC
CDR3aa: CASSRVRESETQYF

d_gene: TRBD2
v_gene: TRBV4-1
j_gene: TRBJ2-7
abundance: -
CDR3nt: TGCGCCAGCAGCCAAGATCCAGGGACTAGTCTCGAGCAGTACTTC
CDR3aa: CASSQDPGTSLEQYF

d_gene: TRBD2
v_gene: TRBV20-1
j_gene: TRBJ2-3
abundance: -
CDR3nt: TGCAGTGCTAGAGGGCCCAGCGGGAGAACAGATACGCAGTATTTT
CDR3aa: CSARGPSGRTDTQYF

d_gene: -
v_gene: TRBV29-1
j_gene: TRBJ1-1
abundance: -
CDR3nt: TGCAGCGTTGAACGGGCAGGTAAGGATATGAACAATGAAGCTTTCTTT
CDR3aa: CSVERAGKDMNNEAFF

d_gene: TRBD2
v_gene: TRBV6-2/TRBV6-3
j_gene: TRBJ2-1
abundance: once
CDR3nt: TGTGCCAGCAGTACCATCGCAACTAGCGGGAGATACAATGAGCAGTTCTTC
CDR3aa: CASSTIATSGRYNEQFF

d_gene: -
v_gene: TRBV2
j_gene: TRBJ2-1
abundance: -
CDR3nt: TGTGCCAGCAGTGCTAGCGTGTTCCGCAATGAGCAGTTCTTC
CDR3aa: CASSASVFRNEQFF

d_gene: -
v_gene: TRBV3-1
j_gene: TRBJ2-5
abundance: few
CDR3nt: TGTGCCAGCAGCCAGGGTGCAGCCTTCCAAGAGACCCAGTACTTC
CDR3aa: CASSQGAAFQETQYF

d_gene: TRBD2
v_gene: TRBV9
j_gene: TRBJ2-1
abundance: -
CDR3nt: TGTGCCAGCAGCGTAGACAGCGGGGTTGAGCAGTTCTTC
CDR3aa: CASSVDSGVEQFF

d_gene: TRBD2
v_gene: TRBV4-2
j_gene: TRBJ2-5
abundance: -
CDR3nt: TGTGCCAGCAGCCAGGCCGGGGGGGGCAAAGAGACCCAGTACTTC
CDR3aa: CASSQAGGGKETQYF

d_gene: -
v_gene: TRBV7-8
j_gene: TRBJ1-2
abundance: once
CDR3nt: TGTGCCAGCAGCTTAACTCGGATCCGCACGAGGGGGGATGGCTACACCTTC
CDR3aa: CASSLTRIRTRGDGYTF

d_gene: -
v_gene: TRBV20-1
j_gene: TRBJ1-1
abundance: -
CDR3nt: TGCAGTGCTAGAGATCCGAACAGATTGAACACTGAAGCTTTCTTT
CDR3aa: CSARDPNRLNTEAFF

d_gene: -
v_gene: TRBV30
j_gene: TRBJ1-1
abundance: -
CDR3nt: TGTGCCTGGAGTGTAGGCAGGGGGAACACTGAAGCTTTCTTT
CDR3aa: CAWSVGRGNTEAFF

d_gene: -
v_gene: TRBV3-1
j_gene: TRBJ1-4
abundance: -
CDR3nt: TGTGCCAGCAGCCATACAGCGACCAATGAAAAACTGTTTTTT
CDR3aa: CASSHTATNEKLFF

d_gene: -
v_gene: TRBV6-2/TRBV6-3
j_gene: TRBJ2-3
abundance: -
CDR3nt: TGTGCCAGCAGTCAACGGGGGGATACGCAGTATTTT
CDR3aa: CASSQRGDTQYF

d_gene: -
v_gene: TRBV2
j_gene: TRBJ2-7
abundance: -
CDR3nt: TGTGCCCAGCGGTTGAACTACGAGCAGTACTTC
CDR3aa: CAQRLNYEQYF

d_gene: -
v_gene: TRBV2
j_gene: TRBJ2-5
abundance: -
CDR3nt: TGTGCCAGCAGTGGGGGAGGGGGGTTGGAGACCCAGTACTTC
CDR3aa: CASSGGGGLETQYF

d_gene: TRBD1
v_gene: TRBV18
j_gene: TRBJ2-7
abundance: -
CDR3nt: TGTGCCAGCTCTCCGACAGGGGGCTACGAGCAGTACTTC
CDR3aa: CASSPTGGYEQYF

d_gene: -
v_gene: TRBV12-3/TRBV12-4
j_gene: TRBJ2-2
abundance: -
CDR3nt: TGTGCCAGCAGTTTCCCCCCCAATACCGGGGAGCTGTTTTTT
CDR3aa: CASSFPPNTGELFF

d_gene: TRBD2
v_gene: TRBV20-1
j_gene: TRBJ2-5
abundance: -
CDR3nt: TGCAGTGCTAGAGCCGGGACTAGCGGGGAGACCCAGTACTTC
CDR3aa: CSARAGTSGETQYF

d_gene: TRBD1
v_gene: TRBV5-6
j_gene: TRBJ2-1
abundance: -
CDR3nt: TGTGCCAGCAGCTCCGTGGGACAGGCTTACAATGAGCAGTTCTTC
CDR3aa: CASSSVGQAYNEQFF

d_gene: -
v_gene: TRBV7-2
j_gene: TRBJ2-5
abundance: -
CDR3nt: TGTGCCAGCAGCTTACGAGCAAAAGAGACCCAGTACTTC
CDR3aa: CASSLRAKETQYF

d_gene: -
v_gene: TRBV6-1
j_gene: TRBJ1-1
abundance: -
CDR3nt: TGTGCCAGCAGGCCCGGTGGGCAGGGCCGGTTCCTGAACACTGAAGCTTTCTTT
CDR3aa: CASRPGGQGRFLNTEAFF

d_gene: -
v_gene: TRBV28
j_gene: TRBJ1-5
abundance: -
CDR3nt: TGTGCCAGCAGCCGTGGAGATCAGCCCCAGCATTTT
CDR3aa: CASSRGDQPQHF

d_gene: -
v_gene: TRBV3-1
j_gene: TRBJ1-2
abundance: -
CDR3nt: TGTGCCAGCAGCCGCGACAGGAACTATGGCTACACCTTC
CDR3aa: CASSRDRNYGYTF

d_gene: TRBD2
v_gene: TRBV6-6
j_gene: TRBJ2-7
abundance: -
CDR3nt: TGTGCCAGCAGTTACTCGAGCGGGAGTTACAACTACGAGCAGTACTTC
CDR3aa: CASSYSSGSYNYEQYF

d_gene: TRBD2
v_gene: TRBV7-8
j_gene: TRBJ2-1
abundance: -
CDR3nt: TGTGCCAGCAGCCCCTGGGGGGGACTATACAATGAGCAGTTCTTC
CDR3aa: CASSPWGGLYNEQFF

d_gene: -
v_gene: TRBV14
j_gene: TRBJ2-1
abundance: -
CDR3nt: TGTGCCAGCAGCCAAGATCGGCTTGGTCAGGAGCAGTTCTTC
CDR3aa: CASSQDRLGQEQFF

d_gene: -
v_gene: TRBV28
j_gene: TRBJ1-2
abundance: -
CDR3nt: TGTGCCATCGAGGGTAACTATGGCTACACCTTC
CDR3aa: CAIEGNYGYTF

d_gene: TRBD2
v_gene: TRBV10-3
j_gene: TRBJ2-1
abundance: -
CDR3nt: TGTGCCATCAGTGAGGAGCCAGCGGGAGGTATCAATGAGCAGTTCTTC
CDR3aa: CAISEEPAGGINEQFF

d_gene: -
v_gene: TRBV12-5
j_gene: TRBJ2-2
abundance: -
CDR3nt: TGTGCTAGTGGTTATACTACAACCGGGGAGCTGTTTTTT
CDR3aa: CASGYTTTGELFF

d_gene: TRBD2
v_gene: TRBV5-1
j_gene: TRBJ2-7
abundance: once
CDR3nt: TGCGCCAGCACCCAGACGGGACTAGCATCCGAGCAGTACTTC
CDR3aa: CASTQTGLASEQYF

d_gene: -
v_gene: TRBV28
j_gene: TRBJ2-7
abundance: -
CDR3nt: TGTGCCAGCAGTCTGCCCGGACAGATCGAGCAGTACTTC
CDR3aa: CASSLPGQIEQYF

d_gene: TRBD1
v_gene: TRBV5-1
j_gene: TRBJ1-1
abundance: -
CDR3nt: TGCGCCAGCAGGTTGGGGACAGTGAACACTGAAGCTTTCTTT
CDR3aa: CASRLGTVNTEAFF

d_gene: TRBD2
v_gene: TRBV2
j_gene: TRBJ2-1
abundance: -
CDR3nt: TGTGCCAGCAGTGAGAAAATAGCGGGGTATGAGCAGTTCTTC
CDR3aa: CASSEKIAGYEQFF

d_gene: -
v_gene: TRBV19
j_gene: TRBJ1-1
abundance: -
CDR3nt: TGTGCCAGTGGGCCTGCCATAGAGACTGAAGCTTTCTTT
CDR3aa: CASGPAIETEAFF

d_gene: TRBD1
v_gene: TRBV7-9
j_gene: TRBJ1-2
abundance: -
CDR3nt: TGTGCCAGCATCGCCGGGACAGGGAACTATGGCTACACCTTC
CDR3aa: CASIAGTGNYGYTF

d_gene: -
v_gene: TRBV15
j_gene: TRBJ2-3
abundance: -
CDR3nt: TGTGCCACCAGCAGAGTCGACGGGAGAAGAGATACGCAGTATTTT
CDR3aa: CATSRVDGRRDTQYF

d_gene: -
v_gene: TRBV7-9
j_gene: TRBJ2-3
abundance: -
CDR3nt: TGTGCCAGCAGCAAACGTCCGGGACTTCACGTTCATACAGATACGCAGTATTTT
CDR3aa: CASSKRPGLHVHTDTQYF

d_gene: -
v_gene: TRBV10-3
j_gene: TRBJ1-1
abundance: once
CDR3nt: TGTGCCATCAAAGGCAGCTCCATGAACACTGAAGCTTTCTTT
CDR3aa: CAIKGSSMNTEAFF

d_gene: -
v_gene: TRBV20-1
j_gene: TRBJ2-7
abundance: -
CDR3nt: TGCAGTGCTGCGCAGGGCCCCATCTACGAGCAGTACTTC
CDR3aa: CSAAQGPIYEQYF

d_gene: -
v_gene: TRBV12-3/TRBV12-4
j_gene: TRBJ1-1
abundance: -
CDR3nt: TGTGCCAGCAGTTTGGGGGGGACGAGGGCTTTCTTT
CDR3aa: CASSLGGTRAFF

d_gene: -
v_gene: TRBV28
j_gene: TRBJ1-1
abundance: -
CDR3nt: TGTGCCAGCACCTACTCGGGAGGTGGGGACACTGAAGCTTTCTTT
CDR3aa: CASTYSGGGDTEAFF

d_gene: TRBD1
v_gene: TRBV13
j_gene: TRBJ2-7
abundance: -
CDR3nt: TGTGCCAGCAGCTTAGCGGGGACAGGAAGGGGAAACTCCTACGAGCAGTACTTC
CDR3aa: CASSLAGTGRGNSYEQYF

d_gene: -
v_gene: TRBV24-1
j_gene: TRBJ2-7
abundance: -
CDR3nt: TGTGCCACCAGTGGTCATCCGGGCTACGAGCAGTACTTC
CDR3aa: CATSGHPGYEQYF

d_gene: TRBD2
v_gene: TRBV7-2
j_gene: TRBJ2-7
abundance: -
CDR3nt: TGTGCCAGCAGCCCCGGTACTAGCGTAATCTACGAGCAGTACTTC
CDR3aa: CASSPGTSVIYEQYF

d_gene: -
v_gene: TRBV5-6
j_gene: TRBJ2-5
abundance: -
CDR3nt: TGTGCCAGCAGCTTAGGCGAACAAGAGACCCAGTACTTC
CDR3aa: CASSLGEQETQYF

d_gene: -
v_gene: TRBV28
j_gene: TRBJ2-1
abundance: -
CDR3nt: TGTGCCAGCTCACTGTCCTACAATGAGCAGTTCTTC
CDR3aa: CASSLSYNEQFF

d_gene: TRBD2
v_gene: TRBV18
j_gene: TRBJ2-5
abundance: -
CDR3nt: TGTGCCAGCTCACCACCGGTATTCGAGCGGGAGTATAGGGAGACCCAGTACTTC
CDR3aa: CASSPPVFEREYRETQYF

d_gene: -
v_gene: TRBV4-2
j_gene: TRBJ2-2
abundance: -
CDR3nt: TGTGCCAGCAGCCAGGGACCGGGGGCTTCGACCGGGGAGCTGTTTTTT
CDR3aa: CASSQGPGASTGELFF

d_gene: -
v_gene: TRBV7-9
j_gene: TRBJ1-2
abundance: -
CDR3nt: TGTGCCAGCACCCCTGCAGGGAGCTACACCTTC
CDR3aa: CASTPAGSYTF

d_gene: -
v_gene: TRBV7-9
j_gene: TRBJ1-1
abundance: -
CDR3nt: TGTGCCAGCAGCTCTGTCCTCGGGAACACTGAAGCTTTCTTT
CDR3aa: CASSSVLGNTEAFF

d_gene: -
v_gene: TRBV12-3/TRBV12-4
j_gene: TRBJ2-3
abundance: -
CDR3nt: TGTGCCAGCAGTTTAGGTGGCGGGACCCAGGATACGCAGTATTTT
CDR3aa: CASSLGGGTQDTQYF

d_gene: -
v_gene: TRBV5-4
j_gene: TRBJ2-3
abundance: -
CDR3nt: TGTGCCAGCAGCTTAATCGGACTGCTCACAGATACGCAGTATTTT
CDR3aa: CASSLIGLLTDTQYF